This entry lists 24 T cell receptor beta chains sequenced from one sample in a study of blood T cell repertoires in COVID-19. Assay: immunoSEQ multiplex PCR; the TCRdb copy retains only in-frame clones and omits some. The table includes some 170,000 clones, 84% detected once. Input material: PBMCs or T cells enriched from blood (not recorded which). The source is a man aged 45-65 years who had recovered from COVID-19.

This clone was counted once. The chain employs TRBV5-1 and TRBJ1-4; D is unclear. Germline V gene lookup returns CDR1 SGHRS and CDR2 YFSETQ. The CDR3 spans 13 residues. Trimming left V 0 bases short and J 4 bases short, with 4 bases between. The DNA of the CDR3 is TGCGCCAGCAGCTTGGACATTAATGAAAAACTGTTTTTT. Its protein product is CASSLDINEKLFF.

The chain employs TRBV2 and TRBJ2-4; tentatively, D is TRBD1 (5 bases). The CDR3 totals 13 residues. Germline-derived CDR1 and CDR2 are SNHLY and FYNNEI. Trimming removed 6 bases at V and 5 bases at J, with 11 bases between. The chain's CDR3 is CASSAGWENIQYF. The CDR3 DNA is TGTGCCAGCAGCGCAGGGTGGGAAAACATTCAGTACTTC.

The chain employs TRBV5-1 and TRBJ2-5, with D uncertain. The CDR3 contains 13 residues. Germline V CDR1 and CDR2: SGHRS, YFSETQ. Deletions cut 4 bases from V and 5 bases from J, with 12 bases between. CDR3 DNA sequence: TGCGCCAGCAGCATTGAGGTAACGGAGACCCAGTACTTC. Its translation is CASSIEVTETQYF.

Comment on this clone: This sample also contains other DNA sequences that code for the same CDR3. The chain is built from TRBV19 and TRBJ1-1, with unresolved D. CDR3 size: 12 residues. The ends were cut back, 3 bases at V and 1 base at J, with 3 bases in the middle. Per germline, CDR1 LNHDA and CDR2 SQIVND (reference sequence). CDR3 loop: CASSMRNTEAFF. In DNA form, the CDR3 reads TGTGCCAGTAGTATGAGGAACACTGAAGCTTTCTTT.

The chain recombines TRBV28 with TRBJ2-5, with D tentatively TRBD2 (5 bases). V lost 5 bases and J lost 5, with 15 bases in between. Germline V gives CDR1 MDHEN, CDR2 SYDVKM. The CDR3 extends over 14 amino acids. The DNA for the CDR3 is TGTGCCAGCAGTCTGTTTGGGAGTACGGAGACCCAGTACTTC. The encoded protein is CASSLFGSTETQYF.

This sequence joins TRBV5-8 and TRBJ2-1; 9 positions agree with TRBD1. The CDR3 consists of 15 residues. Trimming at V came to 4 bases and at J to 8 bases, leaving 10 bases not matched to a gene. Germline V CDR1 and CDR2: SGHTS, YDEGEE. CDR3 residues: CASSPAGTGSHEQFF. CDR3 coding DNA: TGTGCCAGCAGCCCGGCCGGGACAGGGTCCCATGAGCAGTTCTTC. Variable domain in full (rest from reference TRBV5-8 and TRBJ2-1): EAGVTQSPTHLIKTRGQQATLRCSPISGHTSVYWYQQALGLGLQFLLWYDEGEERNRGNFPPRFSGRQFPNYSSELNVNALELEDSALYLCASSPAGTGSHEQFFGPGTRLTVL.

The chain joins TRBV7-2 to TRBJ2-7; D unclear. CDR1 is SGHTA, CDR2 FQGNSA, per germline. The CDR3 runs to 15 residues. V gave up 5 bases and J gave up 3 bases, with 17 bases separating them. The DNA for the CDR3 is TGTGCCAGCAGCCCCGGCGGCCACTCCCTCTACGAGCAGTACTTC. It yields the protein CASSPGGHSLYEQYF.

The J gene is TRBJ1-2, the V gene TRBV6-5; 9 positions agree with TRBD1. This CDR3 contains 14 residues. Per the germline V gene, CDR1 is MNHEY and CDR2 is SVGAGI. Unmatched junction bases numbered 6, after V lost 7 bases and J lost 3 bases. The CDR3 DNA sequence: TGTGCCAGCAACAAGGACAGGGGTGACTATGGCTACACCTTC. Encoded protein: CASNKDRGDYGYTF.

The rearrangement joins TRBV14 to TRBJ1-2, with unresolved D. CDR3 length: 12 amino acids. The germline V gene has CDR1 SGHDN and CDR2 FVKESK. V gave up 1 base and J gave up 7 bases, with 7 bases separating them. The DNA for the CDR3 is TGTGCCAGCAGCCAAGCCGAGGGTGGCTACACCTTC. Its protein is CASSQAEGGYTF.

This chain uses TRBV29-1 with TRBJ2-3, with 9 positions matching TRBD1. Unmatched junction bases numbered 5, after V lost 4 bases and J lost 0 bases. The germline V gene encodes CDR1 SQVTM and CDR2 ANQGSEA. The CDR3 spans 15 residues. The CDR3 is CSVVRQGVSTDTQYF. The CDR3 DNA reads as TGCAGCGTTGTCCGACAGGGGGTGAGCACAGATACGCAGTATTTT.

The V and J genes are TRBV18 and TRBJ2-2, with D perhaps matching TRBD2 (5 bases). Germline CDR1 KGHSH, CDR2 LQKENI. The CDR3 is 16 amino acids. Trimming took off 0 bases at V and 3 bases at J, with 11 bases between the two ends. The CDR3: CASSPPIRGDTGELFF. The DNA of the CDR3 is TGTGCCAGCTCACCACCGATCCGGGGAGACACCGGGGAGCTGTTTTTT.

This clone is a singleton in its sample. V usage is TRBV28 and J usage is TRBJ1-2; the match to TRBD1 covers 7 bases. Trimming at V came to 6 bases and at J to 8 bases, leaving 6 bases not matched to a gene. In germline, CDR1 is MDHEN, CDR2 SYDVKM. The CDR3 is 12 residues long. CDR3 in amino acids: CASSNQGGGYTF. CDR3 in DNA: TGTGCCAGCAGCAACCAGGGGGGAGGCTACACCTTC.

The CDR3 sequence: CASALGDYNEQFF. The CDR3 DNA reads TGCGCCAGCGCCCTAGGAGACTACAATGAGCAGTTCTTC. The chain recombines TRBV5-1 with TRBJ2-1; D remains unclear. Per germline, CDR1 SGHRS and CDR2 YFSETQ. Trimming cost V 7 bases and J 3 bases, with 11 bases left between them. CDR3 length equals 13 residues.

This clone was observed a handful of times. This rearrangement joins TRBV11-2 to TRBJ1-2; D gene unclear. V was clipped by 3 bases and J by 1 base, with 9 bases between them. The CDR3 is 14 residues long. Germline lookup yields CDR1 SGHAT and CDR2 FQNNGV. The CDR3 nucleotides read TGTGCCAGCAGCTTCCAGGAGGGTAACTATGGCTACACCTTC. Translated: CASSFQEGNYGYTF.

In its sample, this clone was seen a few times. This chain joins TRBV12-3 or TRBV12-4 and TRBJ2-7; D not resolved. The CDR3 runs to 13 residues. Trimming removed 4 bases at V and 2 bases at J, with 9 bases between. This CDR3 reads CASSSPPPYEQYF. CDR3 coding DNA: TGTGCCAGCAGTTCCCCTCCCCCCTACGAGCAGTACTTC.

This CDR3 reads CASRTLAGPQETQYF. The CDR3 nucleotides read TGTGCCAGCAGAACACTAGCGGGGCCCCAAGAGACCCAGTACTTC. V gene TRBV28 combines with J gene TRBJ2-5, with 10 nucleotides matching TRBD2. This CDR3 contains 15 residues. J gave up 1 base and V 6 bases, and 5 bases lay outside the gene matches. Germline loops: CDR1 MDHEN, CDR2 SYDVKM. The full variable domain, in which reference TRBV28 and TRBJ2-5 provide the parts outside the CDR3, is DVKVTQSSRYLVKRTGEKVFLECVQDMDHENMFWYRQDPGLGLRLIYFSYDVKMKEKGDIPEGYSVSREKKERFSLILESASTNQTSMYLCASRTLAGPQETQYFGPGTRLLVL.

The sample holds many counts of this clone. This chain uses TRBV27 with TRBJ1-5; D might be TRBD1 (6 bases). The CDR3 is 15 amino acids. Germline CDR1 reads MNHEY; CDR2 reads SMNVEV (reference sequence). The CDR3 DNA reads TGTAGTCAGGGGTCTCCGATTTATAGCAATCAGCCCCAGCATTTT. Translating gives CSQGSPIYSNQPQHF.

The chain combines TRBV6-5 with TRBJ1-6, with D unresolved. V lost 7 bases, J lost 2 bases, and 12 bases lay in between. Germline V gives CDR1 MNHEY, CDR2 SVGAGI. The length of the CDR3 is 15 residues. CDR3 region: CASTAGFPYNSPLHF. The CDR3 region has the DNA TGTGCCAGCACGGCGGGGTTCCCCTATAATTCACCCCTCCACTTT.

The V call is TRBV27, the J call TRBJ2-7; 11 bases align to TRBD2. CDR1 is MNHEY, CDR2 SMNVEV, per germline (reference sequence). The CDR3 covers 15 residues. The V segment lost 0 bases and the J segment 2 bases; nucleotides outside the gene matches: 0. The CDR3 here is CASSLSSGGAYEQYF. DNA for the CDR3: TGTGCCAGCAGTTTATCTAGCGGGGGGGCCTACGAGCAGTACTTC.

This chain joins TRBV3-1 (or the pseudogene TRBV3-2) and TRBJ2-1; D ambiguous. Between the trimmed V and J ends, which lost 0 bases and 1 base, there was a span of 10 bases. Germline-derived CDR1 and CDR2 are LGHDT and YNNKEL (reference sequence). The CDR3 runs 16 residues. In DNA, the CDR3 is TGTGCCAGCAGCCAAGATTTGGCTTATTCCTACAATGAGCAGTTCTTC. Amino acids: CASSQDLAYSYNEQFF.

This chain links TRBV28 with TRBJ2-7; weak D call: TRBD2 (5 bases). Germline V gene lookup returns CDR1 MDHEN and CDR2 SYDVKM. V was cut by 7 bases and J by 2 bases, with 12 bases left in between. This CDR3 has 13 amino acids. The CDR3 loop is CASTTEGPYEQYF. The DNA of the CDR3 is TGTGCCAGCACGACCGAGGGCCCCTACGAGCAGTACTTC.

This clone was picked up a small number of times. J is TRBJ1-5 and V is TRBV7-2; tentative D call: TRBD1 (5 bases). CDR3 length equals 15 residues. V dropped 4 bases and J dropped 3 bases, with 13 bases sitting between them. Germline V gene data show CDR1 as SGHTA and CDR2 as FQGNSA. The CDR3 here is CASSSTRGDNQPQHF. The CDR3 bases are TGTGCCAGCAGCTCTACCCGGGGGGACAATCAGCCCCAGCATTTT.

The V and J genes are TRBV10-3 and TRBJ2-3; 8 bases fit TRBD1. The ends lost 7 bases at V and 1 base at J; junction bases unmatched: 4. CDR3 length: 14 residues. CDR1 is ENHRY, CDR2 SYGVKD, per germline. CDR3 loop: CAINRGVGTDTQYF. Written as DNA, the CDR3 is TGTGCCATCAACAGGGGGGTCGGCACAGATACGCAGTATTTT.

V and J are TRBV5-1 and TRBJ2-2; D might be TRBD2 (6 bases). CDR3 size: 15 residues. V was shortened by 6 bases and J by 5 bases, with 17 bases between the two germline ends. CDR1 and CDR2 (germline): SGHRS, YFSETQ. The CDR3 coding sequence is TGCGCCAGCACCTCGGGGACTGCATTAACCGGGGAGCTGTTTTTT. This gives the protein CASTSGTALTGELFF.